This T cell receptor beta chain was sequenced for a study of cytomegalovirus exposure and HLA in healthy donors. The study, taken as a whole, reports: Associated with HLA alleles at 0.05 false discovery rate in a later analysis were 16,951 TCR beta sequences.

Trimming left V 0 bases short and J 2 bases short, with 9 bases between. Germline CDR1 KGHSH, CDR2 LQKENI. This CDR3 has 15 residues. A remark on this clone: Its specificity is unknown.

The PCR used 60 Vbeta and 13 Jbeta primers. Clones were read by immunoSEQ multiplex PCR, and TCRdb kept only the in-frame ones, dropping some. The sample shows some 130,000 clones, approximately 62% of them seen only once. The sample was PBMCs. The chain carries TRBV18 and TRBJ2-3; no clear D gene. This clonotype was obtained from a human donor in good health. The CDR3 DNA sequence: TGTGCCAGCTCACCACCGAGTAAAGACACAGATACGCAGTATTTT. The encoded protein is CASSPPSKDTDTQYF.